Following are 2 T cell receptor beta chains from one sample sequenced in a study of T-cell memory formation after mild COVID-19. TCRdb itself ran the 5' RACE reads through MiXCR, one entry per CDR3 protein. The sample shows approximately 490,000 distinct CDR3 sequences, over 20% of them seen only once. The sample comprised PBMCs or a T cell subset sorted from them (not recorded which). These receptor sequences come from an adult woman who had mild COVID-19 (a few samples of this study predate the infection). Cell type and time point are not known.

This clonotype appeared a few times. The DNA for the CDR3 is TGTGCCACCAGCATTAGACAGGGGGCCGGGGAGCTGTTTTTT. Its protein product is CATSIRQGAGELFF. This sequence joins TRBV15 and TRBJ2-2; 9 nucleotides align to TRBD1. Germline V gene lookup returns CDR1 LNHNV and CDR2 YYDKDF (reference sequence). Germline trimming cut 4 bases from V and 6 bases from J; bases unmatched to any gene: 3. There are 14 residues in the CDR3.

At least ten counts were recorded for this clonotype. The chain links TRBV7-9 to TRBJ2-1; D is ambiguous. This CDR3 contains 12 residues. In germline, CDR1 is SEHNR, CDR2 FQNEAQ (reference sequence). With 0 bases removed from V and 15 bases from J, the gap between germline ends came to 12 bases. The CDR3 coding sequence is TGTGCCAGCAGCTTAGCGCCGCAGGTTAGGTTCTTC. Translating it yields CASSLAPQVRFF.